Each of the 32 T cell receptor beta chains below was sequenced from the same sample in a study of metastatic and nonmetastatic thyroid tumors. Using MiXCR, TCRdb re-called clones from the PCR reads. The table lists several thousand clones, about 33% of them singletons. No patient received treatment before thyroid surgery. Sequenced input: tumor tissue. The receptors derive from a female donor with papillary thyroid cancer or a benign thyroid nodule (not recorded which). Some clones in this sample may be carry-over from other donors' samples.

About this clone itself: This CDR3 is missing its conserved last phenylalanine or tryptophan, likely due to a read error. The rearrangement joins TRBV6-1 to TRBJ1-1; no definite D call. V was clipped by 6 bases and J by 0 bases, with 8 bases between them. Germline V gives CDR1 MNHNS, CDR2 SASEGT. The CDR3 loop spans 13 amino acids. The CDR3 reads CASSVGMNTEAFI. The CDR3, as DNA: TGTGCCAGCAGCGTAGGTATGAACACTGAAGCTTTCATT.

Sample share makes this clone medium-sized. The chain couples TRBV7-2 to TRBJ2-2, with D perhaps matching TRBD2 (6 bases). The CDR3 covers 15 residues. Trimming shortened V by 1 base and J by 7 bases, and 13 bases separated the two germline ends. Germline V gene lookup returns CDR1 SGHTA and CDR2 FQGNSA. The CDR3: CASSLVMGEVGELFF. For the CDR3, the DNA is TGTGCCAGCAGCTTAGTCATGGGGGAGGTCGGGGAGCTGTTTTTT.

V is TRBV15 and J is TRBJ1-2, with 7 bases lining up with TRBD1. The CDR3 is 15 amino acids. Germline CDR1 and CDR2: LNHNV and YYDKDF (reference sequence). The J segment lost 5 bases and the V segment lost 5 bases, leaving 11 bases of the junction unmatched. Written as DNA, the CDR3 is TGTGCCACCAGCTATAAGGGACAGCCCTTTTATGGCTACACCTTC. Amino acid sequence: CATSYKGQPFYGYTF. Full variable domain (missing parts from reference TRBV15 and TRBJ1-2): DAMVIQNPRYQVTQFGKPVTLSCSQTLNHNVMYWYQQKSSQAPKLLFHYYDKDFNNEADTPDNFQSRRPNTSFCFLDIRSPGLGDTAMYLCATSYKGQPFYGYTFGSGTRLTVV.

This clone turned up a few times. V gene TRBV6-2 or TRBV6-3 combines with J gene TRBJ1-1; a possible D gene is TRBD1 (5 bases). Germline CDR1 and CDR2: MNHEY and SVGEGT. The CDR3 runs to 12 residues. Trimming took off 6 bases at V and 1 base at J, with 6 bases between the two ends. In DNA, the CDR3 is TGTGCCAGCAGGGGGACGAACACTGAAGCTTTCTTT. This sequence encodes CASRGTNTEAFF.

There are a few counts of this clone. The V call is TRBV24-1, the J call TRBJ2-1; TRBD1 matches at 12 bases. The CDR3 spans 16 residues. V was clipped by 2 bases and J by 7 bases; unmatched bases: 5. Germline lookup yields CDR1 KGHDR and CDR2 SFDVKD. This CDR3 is CATSDSGTGGRNEQFF. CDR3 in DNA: TGTGCCACCAGTGATTCCGGGACAGGGGGCCGGAATGAGCAGTTCTTC.

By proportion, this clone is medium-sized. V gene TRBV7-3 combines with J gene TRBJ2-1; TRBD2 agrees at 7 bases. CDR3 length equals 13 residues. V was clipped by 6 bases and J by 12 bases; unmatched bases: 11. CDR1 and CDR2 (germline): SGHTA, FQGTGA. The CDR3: CASSVGLGGRQFF. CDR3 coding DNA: TGTGCCAGCAGTGTGGGGTTGGGAGGGCGGCAGTTCTTC. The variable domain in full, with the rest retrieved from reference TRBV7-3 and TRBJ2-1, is GAGVSQTPSNKVTEKGKYVELRCDPISGHTALYWYRQSLGQGPEFLIYFQGTGAADDSGLPNDRFFAVRPEGSVSTLKIQRTERGDSAVYLCASSVGLGGRQFFGPGTRLTVL.

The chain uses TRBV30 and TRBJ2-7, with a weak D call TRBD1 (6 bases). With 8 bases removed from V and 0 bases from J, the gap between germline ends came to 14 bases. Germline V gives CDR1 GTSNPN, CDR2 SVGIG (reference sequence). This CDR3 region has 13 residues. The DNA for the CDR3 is TGTGCCCTGGACAACAGGGTCTCCTACGAGCAGTACTTC. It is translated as CALDNRVSYEQYF.

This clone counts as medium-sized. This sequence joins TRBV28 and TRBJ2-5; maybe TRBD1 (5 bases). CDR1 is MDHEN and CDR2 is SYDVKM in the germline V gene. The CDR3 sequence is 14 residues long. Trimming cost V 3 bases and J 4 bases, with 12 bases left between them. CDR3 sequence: CASSFLRGGETQYF. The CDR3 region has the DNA TGTGCCAGCAGTTTCCTTAGGGGTGGAGAGACCCAGTACTTC.

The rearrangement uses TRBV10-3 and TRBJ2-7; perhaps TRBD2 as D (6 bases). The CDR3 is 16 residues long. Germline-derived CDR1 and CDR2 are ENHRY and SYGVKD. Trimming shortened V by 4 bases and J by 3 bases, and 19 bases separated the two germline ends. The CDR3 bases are TGTGCCATCAGTGTGGGCGGGGTGGAGGGCCGCTACGAGCAGTACTTC. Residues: CAISVGGVEGRYEQYF.

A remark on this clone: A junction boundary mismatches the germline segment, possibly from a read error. The CDR3 region is CASTRGHSPNEKLYF. CDR3 DNA sequence: TGCGCCAGCACCCGAGGACATTCACCTAATGAAAAACTGTATTTT. V is TRBV5-1 and J is TRBJ1-4; D is possibly TRBD1 (5 bases). This CDR3 has 15 amino acids. CDR1 and CDR2 from the germline V gene are SGHRS and YFSETQ.

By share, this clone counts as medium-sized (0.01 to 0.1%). The DNA of the CDR3 is TGTGCCAGCAGCTTAGTGGCTTTCTCCTACGAGCAGTACTTC. It codes for CASSLVAFSYEQYF. The rearrangement links TRBV7-2 to TRBJ2-7; D remains ambiguous. V was clipped by 1 base and J by 0 bases, with 7 bases between them. CDR3 size: 14 residues. Germline V lookup: CDR1 SGHTA, CDR2 FQGNSA.

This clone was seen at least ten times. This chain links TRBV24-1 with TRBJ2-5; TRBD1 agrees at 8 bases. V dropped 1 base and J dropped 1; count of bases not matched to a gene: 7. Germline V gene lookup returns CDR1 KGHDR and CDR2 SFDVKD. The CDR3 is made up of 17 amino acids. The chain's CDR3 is CATSDFDDRGGQETQYF. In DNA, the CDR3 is TGTGCCACCAGTGATTTTGACGACAGGGGAGGCCAAGAGACCCAGTACTTC.

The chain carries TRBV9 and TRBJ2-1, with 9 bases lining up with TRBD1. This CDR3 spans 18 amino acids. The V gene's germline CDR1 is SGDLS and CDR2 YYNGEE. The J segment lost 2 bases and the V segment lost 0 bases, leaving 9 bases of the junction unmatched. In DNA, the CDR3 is TGTGCCAGCAGCGTAGCTATCTGGGGACAGGGTCCCTACAATGAGCAGTTCTTC. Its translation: CASSVAIWGQGPYNEQFF.

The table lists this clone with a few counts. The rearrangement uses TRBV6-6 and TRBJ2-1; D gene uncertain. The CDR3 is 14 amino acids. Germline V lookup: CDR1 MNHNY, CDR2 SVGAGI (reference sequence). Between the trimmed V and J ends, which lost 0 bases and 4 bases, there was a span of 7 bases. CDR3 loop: CASSYSSSYNEQFF. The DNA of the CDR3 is TGTGCCAGCAGTTACTCTAGCTCTTACAATGAGCAGTTCTTC.

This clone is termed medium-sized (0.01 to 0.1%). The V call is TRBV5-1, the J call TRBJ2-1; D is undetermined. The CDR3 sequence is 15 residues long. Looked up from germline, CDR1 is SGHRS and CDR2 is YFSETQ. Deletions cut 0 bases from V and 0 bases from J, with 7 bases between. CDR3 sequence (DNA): TGCGCCAGCAGCTTGGAAGACCCCTCCTACAATGAGCAGTTCTTC. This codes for CASSLEDPSYNEQFF.

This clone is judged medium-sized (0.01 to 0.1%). CDR3 loop: CSVTGRATEAFF. CDR3 coding DNA: TGCAGCGTCACAGGCAGGGCCACTGAAGCTTTCTTT. The rearrangement uses TRBV29-1 and TRBJ1-1, with D possibly being TRBD1 (5 bases). Trimming left V 6 bases short and J 4 bases short, with 12 bases between. The CDR3 extends over 12 amino acids. In germline, CDR1 is SQVTM, CDR2 ANQGSEA.

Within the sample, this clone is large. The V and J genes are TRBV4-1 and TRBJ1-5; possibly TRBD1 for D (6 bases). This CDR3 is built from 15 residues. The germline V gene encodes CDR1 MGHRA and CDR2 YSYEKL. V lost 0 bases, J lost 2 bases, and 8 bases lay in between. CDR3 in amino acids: CASSQERQGNQPQHF. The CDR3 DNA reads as TGCGCCAGCAGCCAAGAAAGACAGGGCAATCAGCCCCAGCATTTT.

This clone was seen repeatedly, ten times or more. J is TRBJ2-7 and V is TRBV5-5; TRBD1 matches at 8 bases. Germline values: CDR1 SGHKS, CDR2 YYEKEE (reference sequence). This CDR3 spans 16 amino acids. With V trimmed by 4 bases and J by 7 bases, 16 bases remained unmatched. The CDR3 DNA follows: TGTGCCAGCAGCCGACGCTGGGAGCAGGGGGCTTGGGAGCAGTACTTC. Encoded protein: CASSRRWEQGAWEQYF. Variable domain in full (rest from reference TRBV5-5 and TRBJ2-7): DAGVTQSPTHLIKTRGQQVTLRCSPISGHKSVSWYQQVLGQGPQFIFQYYEKEERGRGNFPDRFSARQFPNYSSELNVNALLLGDSALYLCASSRRWEQGAWEQYFGPGTRLTVT.

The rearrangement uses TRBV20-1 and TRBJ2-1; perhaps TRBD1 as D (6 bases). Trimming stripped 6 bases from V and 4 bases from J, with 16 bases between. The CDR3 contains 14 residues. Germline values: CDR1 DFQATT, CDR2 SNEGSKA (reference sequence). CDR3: CSAPNGRGYNEQFF. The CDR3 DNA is TGCAGTGCACCTAACGGCAGGGGATACAATGAGCAGTTCTTC.

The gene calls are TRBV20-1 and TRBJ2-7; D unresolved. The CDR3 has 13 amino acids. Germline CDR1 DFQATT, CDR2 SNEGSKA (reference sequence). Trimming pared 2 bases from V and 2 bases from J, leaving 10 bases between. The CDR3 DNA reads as TGCAGTGCTAGAACCGGGTACACCTACGAGCAGTACTTC. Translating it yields CSARTGYTYEQYF.

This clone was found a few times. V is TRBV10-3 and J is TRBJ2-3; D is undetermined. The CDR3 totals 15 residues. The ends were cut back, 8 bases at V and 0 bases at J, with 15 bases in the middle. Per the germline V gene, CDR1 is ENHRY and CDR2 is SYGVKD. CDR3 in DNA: TGTGCCATCGGTTCTGGGGTTACTAGCACAGATACGCAGTATTTT. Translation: CAIGSGVTSTDTQYF.

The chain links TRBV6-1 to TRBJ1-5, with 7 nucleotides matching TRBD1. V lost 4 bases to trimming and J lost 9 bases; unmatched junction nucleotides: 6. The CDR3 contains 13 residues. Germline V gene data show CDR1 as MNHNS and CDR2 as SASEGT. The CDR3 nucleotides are TGTGCCAGCAGTGTCGGAGGGGGCCCGCCCCAGCATTTT. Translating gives CASSVGGGPPQHF.

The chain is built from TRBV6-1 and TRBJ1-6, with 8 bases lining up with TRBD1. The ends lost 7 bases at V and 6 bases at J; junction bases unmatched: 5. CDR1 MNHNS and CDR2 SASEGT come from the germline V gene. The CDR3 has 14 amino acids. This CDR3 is CASTRTGSNSPLHF. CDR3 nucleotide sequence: TGTGCCAGCACCCGGACAGGGTCTAATTCACCCCTCCACTTT.

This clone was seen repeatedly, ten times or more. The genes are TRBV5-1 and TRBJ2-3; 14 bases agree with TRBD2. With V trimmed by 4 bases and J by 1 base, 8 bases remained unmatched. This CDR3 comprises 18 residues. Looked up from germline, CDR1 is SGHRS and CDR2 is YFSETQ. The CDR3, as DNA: TGCGCCAGCAGCCGCGGGACTAGCGGGAGACTCGGCACAGATACGCAGTATTTT. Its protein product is CASSRGTSGRLGTDTQYF. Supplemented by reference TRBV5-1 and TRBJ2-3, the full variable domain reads KAGVTQTPRYLIKTRGQQVTLSCSPISGHRSVSWYQQTPGQGLQFLFEYFSETQRNKGNFPGRFSGRQFSNSRSEMNVSTLELGDSALYLCASSRGTSGRLGTDTQYFGPGTRLTVL.

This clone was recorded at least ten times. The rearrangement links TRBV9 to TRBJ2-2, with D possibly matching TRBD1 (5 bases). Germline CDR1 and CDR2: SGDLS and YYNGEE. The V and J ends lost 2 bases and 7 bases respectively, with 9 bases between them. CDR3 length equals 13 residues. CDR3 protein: CASSVQGHGELFF. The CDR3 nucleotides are TGTGCCAGCAGCGTGCAGGGTCACGGGGAGCTGTTTTTT.

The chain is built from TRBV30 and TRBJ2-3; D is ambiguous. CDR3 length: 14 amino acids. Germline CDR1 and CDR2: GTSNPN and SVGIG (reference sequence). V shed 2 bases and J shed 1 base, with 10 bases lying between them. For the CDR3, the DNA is TGTGCCTGGAGTCTCCAGGTGCGCACAGATACGCAGTATTTT. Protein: CAWSLQVRTDTQYF.

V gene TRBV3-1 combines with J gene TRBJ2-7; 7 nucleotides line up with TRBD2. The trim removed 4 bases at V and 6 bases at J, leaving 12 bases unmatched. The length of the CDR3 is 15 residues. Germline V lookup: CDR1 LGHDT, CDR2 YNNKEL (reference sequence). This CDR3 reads CASSPRAGAVGEQYF. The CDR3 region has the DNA TGTGCCAGCAGCCCCCGGGCGGGAGCTGTGGGCGAGCAGTACTTC.

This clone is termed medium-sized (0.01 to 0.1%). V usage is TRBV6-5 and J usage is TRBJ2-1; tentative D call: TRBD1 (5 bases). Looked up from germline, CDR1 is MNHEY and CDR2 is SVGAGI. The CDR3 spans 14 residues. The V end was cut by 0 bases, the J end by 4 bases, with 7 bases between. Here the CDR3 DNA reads TGTGCCAGCAGTTACTCGACAGCATACAATGAGCAGTTCTTC. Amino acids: CASSYSTAYNEQFF.

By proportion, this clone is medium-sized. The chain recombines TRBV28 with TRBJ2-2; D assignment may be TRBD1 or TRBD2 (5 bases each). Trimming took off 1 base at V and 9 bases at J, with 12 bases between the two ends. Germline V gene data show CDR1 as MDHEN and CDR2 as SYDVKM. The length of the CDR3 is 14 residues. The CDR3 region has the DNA TGTGCCAGCAGTTTATCGGGGACCGCATGGGAGCTGTTTTTT. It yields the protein CASSLSGTAWELFF.

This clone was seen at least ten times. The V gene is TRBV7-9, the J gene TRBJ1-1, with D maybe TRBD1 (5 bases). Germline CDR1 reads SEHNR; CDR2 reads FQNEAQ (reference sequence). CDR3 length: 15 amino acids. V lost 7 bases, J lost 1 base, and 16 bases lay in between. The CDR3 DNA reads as TGTGCCAGCACGTCGACAGACGTGAGGAACACTGAAGCTTTCTTT. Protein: CASTSTDVRNTEAFF.

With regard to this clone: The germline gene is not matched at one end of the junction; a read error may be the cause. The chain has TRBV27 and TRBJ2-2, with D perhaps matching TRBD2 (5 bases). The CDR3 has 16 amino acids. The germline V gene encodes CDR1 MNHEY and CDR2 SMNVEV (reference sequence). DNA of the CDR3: TGTGACAGCAGTTTATTCCCGGGTGGATACCCCGGGGAGCTCTTTTTT. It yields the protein CDSSLFPGGYPGELFF.

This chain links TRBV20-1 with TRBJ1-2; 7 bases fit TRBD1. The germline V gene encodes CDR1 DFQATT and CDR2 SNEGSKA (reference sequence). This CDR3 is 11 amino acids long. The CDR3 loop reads CVPGGLYGYTF. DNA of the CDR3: TGCGTCCCAGGGGGGCTCTATGGCTACACCTTC.